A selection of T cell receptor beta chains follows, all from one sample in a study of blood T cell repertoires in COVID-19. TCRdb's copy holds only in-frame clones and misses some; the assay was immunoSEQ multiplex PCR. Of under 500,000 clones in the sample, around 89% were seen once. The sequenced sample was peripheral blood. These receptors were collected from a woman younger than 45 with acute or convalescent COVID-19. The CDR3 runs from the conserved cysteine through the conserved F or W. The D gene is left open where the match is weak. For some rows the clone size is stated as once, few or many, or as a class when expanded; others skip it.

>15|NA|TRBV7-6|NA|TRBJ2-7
TGTGCCAGCAGCCGGTCCGGGACTTACTCCTACGAGCAGTACTTC
CASSRSGTYSYEQYF
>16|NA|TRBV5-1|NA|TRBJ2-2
TGCGCCAGCAGCCTCACCATTGATAGAGGTACCGGGGAGCTGTTTTTT
CASSLTIDRGTGELFF
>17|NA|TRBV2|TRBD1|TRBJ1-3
TGTGCCAGCAGTGAACGCGGGGACAGGGGCTCTGGAAACACCATATATTTT
CASSERGDRGSGNTIYF
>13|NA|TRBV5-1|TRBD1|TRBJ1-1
TGCGCCAGCAGCGTCAACAGGGGGCCGGAAGCTTTCTTT
CASSVNRGPEAFF
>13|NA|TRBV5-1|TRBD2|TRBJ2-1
TGCGCCAGCAGCTTTATAACGGGGGGGCCCCCGTTCTTC
CASSFITGGPPFF
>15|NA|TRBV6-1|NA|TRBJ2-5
TGTGCCAGCAGTGACCCGCAGGGGCTGTGGGAGACCCAGTACTTC
CASSDPQGLWETQYF
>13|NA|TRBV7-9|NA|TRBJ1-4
TGTGCCAGCAGCTCAGGATTTAATGAAAAACTGTTTTTT
CASSSGFNEKLFF
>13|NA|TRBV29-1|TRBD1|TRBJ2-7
TGCAGCGTTGCCCCCGGACAGGCTTACGAGCAGTACTTC
CSVAPGQAYEQYF
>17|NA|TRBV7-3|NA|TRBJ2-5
TGTGCCAGCAGCCGGTCACCGACGGGGACACTTTGGGAGACCCAGTACTTC
CASSRSPTGTLWETQYF
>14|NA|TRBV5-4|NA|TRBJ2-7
TGTGCCAGCAGCTTGCGAAGGGGGACCTACGAGCAGTACTTC
CASSLRRGTYEQYF
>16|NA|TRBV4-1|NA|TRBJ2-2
TGCGCCAGCAGCCGGCAGGGGGGTCCGAACACCGGGGAGCTGTTTTTT
CASSRQGGPNTGELFF
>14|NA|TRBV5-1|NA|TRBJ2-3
TGCGCCAGCAGCAGAGGACTGGGCACAGATACGCAGTATTTT
CASSRGLGTDTQYF
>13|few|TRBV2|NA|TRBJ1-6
TGTGCCAGCAGGTCGCAGAATAATTCACCCCTCCACTTT
CASRSQNNSPLHF
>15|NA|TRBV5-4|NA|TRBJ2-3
TGTGCCAGCAGCGTCCGGGGAGGGGGGGCGGATACGCAGTATTTT
CASSVRGGGADTQYF
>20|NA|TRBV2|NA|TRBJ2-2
TGTGCCAGCAGTGGGTCTCTAGACAGACCTCCTACATTGAACACCGGGGAGCTGTTTTTT
CASSGSLDRPPTLNTGELFF
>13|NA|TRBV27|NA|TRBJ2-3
TGTGCCAGCAGTTTGGGGCTGGGGGATACGCAGTATTTT
CASSLGLGDTQYF
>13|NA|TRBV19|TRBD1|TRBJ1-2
TGTGCCAGCCAAAGACAGGGGGCATATGGCTACACCTTC
CASQRQGAYGYTF
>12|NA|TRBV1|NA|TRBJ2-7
TGCACCAGCAGCCAATTTAGGAGCAGGCAGTACTTC
CTSSQFRSRQYF
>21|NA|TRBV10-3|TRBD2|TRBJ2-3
TGTGCCATCAGTGAGACGGAACTCGGCGGGGGGATTGGGGCCGGCCCAGATACGCAGTATTTT
CAISETELGGGIGAGPDTQYF
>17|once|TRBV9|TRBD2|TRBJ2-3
TGTGCCAGCAGCGTAGGGCGAGCGGGGGGGGGCACAGATACGCAGTATTTT
CASSVGRAGGGTDTQYF
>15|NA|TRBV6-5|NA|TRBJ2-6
TGTGCCAGCAACCCGGACACGGCCGGGGCCAACGTCCTGACTTTC
CASNPDTAGANVLTF
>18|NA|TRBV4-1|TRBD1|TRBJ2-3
TGCGCCAGCAGCCAAGATACCTACAGGGGACCCCCCACAGATACGCAGTATTTT
CASSQDTYRGPPTDTQYF
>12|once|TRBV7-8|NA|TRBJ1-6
TGTGCCAGCAGCCGGTTTGGCTCACCCCTCCACTTT
CASSRFGSPLHF
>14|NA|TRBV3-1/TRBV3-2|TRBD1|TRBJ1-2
TGTGCCAGCAGGGGGACAGGGGGCATCTATGGCTACACCTTC
CASRGTGGIYGYTF
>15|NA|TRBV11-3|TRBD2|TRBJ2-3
TGTGCCAGCAGCCCTAGCGGAGCTAGCACAGATACGCAGTATTTT
CASSPSGASTDTQYF
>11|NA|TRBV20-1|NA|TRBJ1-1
TGCAGCGGTGAGGGGAACACTGAAGCTTTCTTT
CSGEGNTEAFF
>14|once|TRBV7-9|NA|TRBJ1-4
TGTGCCAGCAGCGAAAGGGGTCTCAATGAAAAACTGTTTTTT
CASSERGLNEKLFF
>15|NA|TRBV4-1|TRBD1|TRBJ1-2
TGCGCCAGCAGCCAGGACAGGCTAGCTAACTATGGCTACACCTTC
CASSQDRLANYGYTF
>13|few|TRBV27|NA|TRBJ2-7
TGTGCCAGCAGCCGTGACGGGACCTACGAGCAGTACTTC
CASSRDGTYEQYF
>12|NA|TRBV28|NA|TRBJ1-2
TGTGCCACCCGGGCAGGGAACTATGGCTACACCTTC
CATRAGNYGYTF
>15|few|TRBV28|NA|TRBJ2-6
TGTGCCAGCAGTTTACAGGGATCTGGGGCCAACGTCCTGACTTTC
CASSLQGSGANVLTF
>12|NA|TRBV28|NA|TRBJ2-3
TGTGCCAGCGGGGCCGGGACAGATACGCAGTATTTT
CASGAGTDTQYF
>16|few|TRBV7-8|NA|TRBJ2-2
TGTGCCAGCACCCTTAGAGGGACTTCCAACACCGGGGAGCTGTTTTTT
CASTLRGTSNTGELFF
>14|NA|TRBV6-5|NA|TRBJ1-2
TGTGCCAGCAGTAGCTCGACACAGGGTTCCGGCTACACCTTC
CASSSSTQGSGYTF
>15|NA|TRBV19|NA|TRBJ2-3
TGTGCCAGTAGTATAACTCACAGGGGCACAGATACGCAGTATTTT
CASSITHRGTDTQYF
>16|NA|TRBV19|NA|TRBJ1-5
TGTGCCAGTAGTATAGATTGGATCCAGGCTAATCAGCCCCAGCATTTT
CASSIDWIQANQPQHF
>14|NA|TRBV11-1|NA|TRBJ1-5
TGTGCCAGCGTTGGGGGGGGTGTGGATCAGCCCCAGCATTTT
CASVGGGVDQPQHF
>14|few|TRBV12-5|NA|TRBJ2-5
TGTGCTAGTGTACGGGGGGCGGATTCGAAGACCCAGTACTTC
CASVRGADSKTQYF
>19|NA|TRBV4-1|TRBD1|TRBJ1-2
TGCGCCAGCAGCCAAGTTGGAATGGGACAGGGCCCAACTAACTATGGCTACACCTTC
CASSQVGMGQGPTNYGYTF